This TCR beta chain was found in a study of cytomegalovirus exposure and HLA in healthy donors. Study-wide findings and caveats: In a later analysis, a missense DCLRE1C variant was linked to TCR beta V- and J-gene trimming. Roughly uniform sequencing depth across donors was assumed, possibly incorrectly.

PCR amplification relied on 60 Vbeta primers (plus 13 Jbeta primers). Libraries were prepared by immunoSEQ multiplex PCR; TCRdb keeps only in-frame clonotypes and omits some of them. The sample carries 100,000 to 150,000 clones, around three quarters recorded once. Trimming left V 5 bases short and J 0 bases short, with 8 bases between. Germline V CDR1 and CDR2: MDHEN, SYDVKM. CDR3 length: 15 amino acids. In regard to this clone: What it recognizes is unknown.

The chain employs TRBV28 and TRBJ2-6; perhaps TRBD1 as D (5 bases). The sample consisted of PBMCs. The sequence derives from a woman in her 40s in good health and CMV-seropositive. The CDR3 sequence is CASSPTGSGANVLTF. The CDR3 region has the DNA TGTGCCAGCAGTCCCACAGGCTCTGGGGCCAACGTCCTGACTTTC.